This T cell receptor beta chain came from a study of CD8 T cells in ankylosing spondylitis. Findings and caveats of the study: The study identified a TCR beta motif of roughly eight highly homologous variants that appeared characteristic of ankylosing spondylitis blood.

Turning to this clonotype: Its antigen is currently unknown.

TCRdb used MiXCR to reprocess the 5' RACE reads, holding one entry per CDR3 protein. The profile shows around 140,000 distinct CDR3 sequences, roughly 15% of them singletons. Germline CDR1 reads SQVTM; CDR2 reads ANQGSEA. The junction had 5 bases not matched to a gene; V was cut back by 3 bases and J by 4 bases. This CDR3 spans 16 amino acids. This chain connects TRBV29-1 to TRBJ2-1, with TRBD2 matching over 14 bases. The source of this sequence is a male donor with ankylosing spondylitis. The sample comprised blood, either unsorted or a sorted T cell fraction (not recorded which). CDR3 sequence (DNA): TGCAGCGTTGAGGGACTAGCGGGAGAGGGGTACAATGAGCAGTTCTTC. It encodes CSVEGLAGEGYNEQFF.